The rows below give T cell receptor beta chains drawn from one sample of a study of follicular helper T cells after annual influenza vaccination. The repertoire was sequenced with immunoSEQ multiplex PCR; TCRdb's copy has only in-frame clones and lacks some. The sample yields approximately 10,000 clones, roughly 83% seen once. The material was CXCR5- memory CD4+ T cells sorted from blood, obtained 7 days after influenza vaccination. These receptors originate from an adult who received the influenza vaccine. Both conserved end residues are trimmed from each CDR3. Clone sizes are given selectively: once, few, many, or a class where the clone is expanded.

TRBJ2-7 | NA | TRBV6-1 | ATAGQGLSYEQY
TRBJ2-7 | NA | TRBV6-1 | ASSGRPGDRGLYSEQY
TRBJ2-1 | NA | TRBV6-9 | ASSSSGSVRNEQF
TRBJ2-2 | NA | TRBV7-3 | ASRSGASGTGELF
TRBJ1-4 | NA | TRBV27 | ASSLNRRRNEKLF
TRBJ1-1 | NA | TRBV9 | ASSVGLDRSNTEAF
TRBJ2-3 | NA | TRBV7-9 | ASSHPSGDTQY
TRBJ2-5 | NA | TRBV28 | ASSFPPHMSQY
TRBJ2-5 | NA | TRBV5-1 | ASSHRISDQETQY
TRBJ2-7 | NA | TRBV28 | ASSGTAYEQY
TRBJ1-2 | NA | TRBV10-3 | AISDTSTGESYT
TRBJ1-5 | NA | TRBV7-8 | ASSLRGISNQPQH
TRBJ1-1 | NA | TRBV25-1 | ASTLWQGTEAF
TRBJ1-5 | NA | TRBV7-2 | ASSLVGRLGQPQH
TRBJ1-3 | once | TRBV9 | ASSVGIGSGNTIY
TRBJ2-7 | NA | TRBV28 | ASSNLDGTYEQY
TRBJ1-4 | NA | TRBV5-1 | ASSQTSTNEKLF
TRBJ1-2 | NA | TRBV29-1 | SVWGQGTNGYT
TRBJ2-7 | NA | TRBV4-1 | ASSQLGRRPYEQY
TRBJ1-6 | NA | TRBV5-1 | ASSLTDRDNSPLH
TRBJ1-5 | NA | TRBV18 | ASSRGGQPQH
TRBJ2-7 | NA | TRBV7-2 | ASSLGRIYEQY
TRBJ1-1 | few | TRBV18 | ASSPGNTEAF
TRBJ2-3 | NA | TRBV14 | ASSQGGSTDTQY
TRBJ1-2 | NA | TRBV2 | AGQGYGYT